This T cell receptor (beta chain) came from a study of cytomegalovirus exposure and HLA in healthy donors. Overall study findings and caveats: Subsequent analysis of the approximately 110 validation repertoires found a tendency for first-cohort TCR clusters to co-occur.

Some clones are missing from TCRdb's copy, which holds only in-frame ones; the method was immunoSEQ multiplex PCR. The table has about 250,000 clones, about 90% seen once. Regarding this clone: Its target is unknown.

The V segment lost 1 base and the J segment 5 bases; nucleotides outside the gene matches: 7. Germline-derived CDR1 and CDR2 are LGHNA and YSLEER. The CDR3 is made up of 15 amino acids. The gene calls are TRBV4-3 and TRBJ2-5; 7 bases match TRBD2. This sequence was found in a man aged 18-30 years in good health and CMV-seropositive. Input material: PBMCs. The DNA for the CDR3 is TGCGCCAGCAGCCAAGGAAATAGCGGGCCCGAGACCCAGTACTTC. This encodes CASSQGNSGPETQYF.